This passage covers 14 T cell receptor beta chains from one sample sequenced in a study of control samples from healthy donors and cancer patients (dated by TCRdb to 2020 to 2022). Libraries were made using the immunoSEQ multiplex PCR assay. Imported from immuneACCESS, the table was reduced by TCRdb to in-frame sequences with V and J called. These copies leave out some clones; in studies compared against another copy, an unresolved V gene accounts for under half, and the cause of the remainder is not known. The sample table shows roughly 32,000 clones, and 86% are seen once. In total, the top ten clones hold roughly 1.5% of the sample. The sample was PBMCs. The receptors were sampled from a woman in her thirties or forties with lung cancer.

The chain uses TRBV6-1 and TRBJ2-5, with D possibly being TRBD1 or TRBD2 (6 bases each). In germline, CDR1 is MNHNS, CDR2 SASEGT. Trimming stripped 1 base from V and 4 bases from J, with 16 bases between. This CDR3 spans 16 amino acids. The CDR3 bases are TGTGCCAGCAGTGAAGTCGGGGGCAGGGGAGGAGAGACCCAGTACTTC. This gives the protein CASSEVGGRGGETQYF.

The genes are TRBV13 and TRBJ2-6, with D maybe TRBD1 (6 bases). The ends were cut back, 3 bases at V and 8 bases at J, with 11 bases in the middle. In germline, CDR1 is PRHDT, CDR2 FYEKMQ (reference sequence). The CDR3 totals 14 residues. As DNA, the CDR3 is TGTGCCAGCAGCTTCCACAGGGAAACCAACGTCCTGACTTTC. Translation: CASSFHRETNVLTF.

This clone was recorded only once. V and J are TRBV19 and TRBJ2-2; TRBD2 is a possible D gene (6 bases). The CDR3 totals 13 residues. V was cut by 11 bases and J by 3 bases, with 13 bases left in between. Per germline, CDR1 LNHDA and CDR2 SQIVND (reference sequence). DNA for the CDR3: TGTGCCCTTTCGCGCGGGGACACCGGGGAGCTGTTTTTT. Protein: CALSRGDTGELFF. Full variable domain (remainder filled in from reference TRBV19 and TRBJ2-2): DGGITQSPKYLFRKEGQNVTLSCEQNLNHDAMYWYRQDPGQGLRLIYYSQIVNDFQKGDIAEGYSVSREKKESFPLTVTSAQKNPTAFYLCALSRGDTGELFFGEGSRLTVL.

The chain uses TRBV28 and TRBJ1-1; D gene ambiguous. V shed 6 bases and J shed 2 bases, with 13 bases lying between them. Germline V gene sequence: CDR1 MDHEN, CDR2 SYDVKM. CDR3 length equals 14 residues. The CDR3 nucleotides are TGTGCCAGCAGCCTAATCAAAGCCAACACTGAAGCTTTCTTT. It yields the protein CASSLIKANTEAFF.

This chain uses TRBV6-4 with TRBJ1-1, with D possibly TRBD1 on 5 matching bases. CDR1 and CDR2 (germline): MRHNA, SNTAGT. V was pared by 4 bases and J by 1 base, with 7 bases between. This CDR3 comprises 13 residues. CDR3 residues: CASSVGENTEAFF. DNA for the CDR3: TGTGCCAGCAGTGTAGGGGAGAACACTGAAGCTTTCTTT.

The chain uses TRBV7-9 and TRBJ2-2; 7 positions agree with TRBD1. Germline assignment: CDR1 SEHNR and CDR2 FQNEAQ (reference sequence). The CDR3 extends over 14 amino acids. Unmatched junction bases numbered 2, after V lost 3 bases and J lost 4 bases. CDR3 bases: TGTGCCAGCAGCTTGGGACAGTTCACCGGGGAGCTGTTTTTT. Protein product: CASSLGQFTGELFF.

The V gene is TRBV24-1, the J gene TRBJ1-2; possibly TRBD1 for D (5 bases). The length of the CDR3 is 14 residues. V was cut by 4 bases and J by 2 bases, with 10 bases left in between. Germline assignment: CDR1 KGHDR and CDR2 SFDVKD. CDR3 DNA: TGTGCCACCAGTGAGTCGGGACGGAACTATGGCTACACCTTC. Amino acids: CATSESGRNYGYTF.

The V and J genes are TRBV10-1 and TRBJ2-7; 8 bases align to TRBD1. Trimming removed 5 bases from V and 4 bases from J; junction bases left unmatched: 4. Germline CDR1 is WNHNN and CDR2 is SYGVQD (reference sequence). The CDR3 extends over 13 amino acids. CDR3 region: CASSRDRRYEQYF. DNA for the CDR3: TGCGCCAGCAGTCGGGACAGGAGGTACGAGCAGTACTTC.

The rearrangement joins TRBV29-1 to TRBJ1-1; 9 positions agree with TRBD1. Losses at the gene ends were 4 bases for V and 2 bases for J; bases not matched to a gene: 2. The length of the CDR3 is 13 residues. The germline V gene has CDR1 SQVTM and CDR2 ANQGSEA. In nucleotides, the CDR3 is TGCAGCGTTGGAACAGGGGGCAACACTGAAGCTTTCTTT. Its translation: CSVGTGGNTEAFF.

J is TRBJ2-7 and V is TRBV30; D is unclear. The germline V gene encodes CDR1 GTSNPN and CDR2 SVGIG (reference sequence). This CDR3 spans 11 amino acids. Trimming removed 2 bases at V and 2 bases at J, with 4 bases between. The CDR3 loop reads CAWSPAYEQYF. CDR3 sequence (DNA): TGTGCCTGGAGTCCGGCCTACGAGCAGTACTTC. Looking up the rest from reference TRBV30 and TRBJ2-7 gives the full variable domain: SQTIHQWPATLVQPVGSPLSLECTVEGTSNPNLYWYRQAAGRGLQLLFYSVGIGQISSEVPQNLSASRPQDRQFILSSKKLLLSDSGFYLCAWSPAYEQYFGPGTRLTVT.

The genes are TRBV28 and TRBJ1-2, with 8 bases matching TRBD1. Trimming at V came to 1 base and at J to 3 bases, leaving 10 bases not matched to a gene. Germline V gene sequence: CDR1 MDHEN, CDR2 SYDVKM. The CDR3 totals 17 residues. The CDR3 nucleotides read TGTGCCAGCAGTTTATCGGGGATCGGACAGGGTTACTATGGCTACACCTTC. Its translation is CASSLSGIGQGYYGYTF.

The chain is built from TRBV30 and TRBJ2-6, with a tentative D call TRBD2 (6 bases). Germline V gene sequence: CDR1 GTSNPN, CDR2 SVGIG (reference sequence). CDR3 length: 17 residues. V lost 1 base and J lost 0, with 13 bases in between. CDR3 protein: CAWSGRGYDSGANVLTF. In DNA, the CDR3 is TGTGCCTGGAGTGGTCGGGGGTATGACTCTGGGGCCAACGTCCTGACTTTC.

This chain links TRBV2 with TRBJ2-6; D could derive from TRBD1 or TRBD2 (5 bases each). Between the trimmed V and J ends, which lost 6 bases and 3 bases, there was a span of 12 bases. Germline V gene data show CDR1 as SNHLY and CDR2 as FYNNEI. This CDR3 contains 15 residues. CDR3 loop: CASRRGMGGANVLTF. Written as DNA, the CDR3 is TGTGCCAGCAGGAGGGGAATGGGTGGGGCCAACGTCCTGACTTTC.

V gene TRBV7-3 combines with J gene TRBJ2-3; TRBD1 might be the D (5 bases). This CDR3 comprises 15 residues. Trimming stripped 6 bases from V and 7 bases from J, with 20 bases between. The germline V gene has CDR1 SGHTA and CDR2 FQGTGA. In DNA form, the CDR3 reads TGTGCCAGCAGGGTGGGGCCAACCGAGATAAATACGCAGTATTTT. Its translation: CASRVGPTEINTQYF.